The 30 T cell receptor beta chains in this list originate from one sample, sequenced in a study of OX40 agonist ivuxolimab in advanced cancers. Assay used: immunoSEQ multiplex PCR; TCRdb lists only in-frame clones, some missing. The sample yields about 48,000 clones, 88% seen once. The source was CD4+ or CD8+ T cells sorted from blood, collected in a trial of the OX40 agonist ivuxolimab. The origin of the receptors is an adult with an advanced solid tumor such as melanoma, head and neck, liver or kidney cancer.

The chain joins TRBV30 to TRBJ2-7, with D possibly matching TRBD2 (6 bases). Trimming took off 3 bases at V and 0 bases at J, with 12 bases between the two ends. Germline CDR1 is GTSNPN and CDR2 is SVGIG (reference sequence). There are 14 residues in the CDR3. CDR3 region: CAWRKRGSSYEQYF. Here the CDR3 DNA reads TGTGCCTGGAGGAAACGGGGGTCCTCCTACGAGCAGTACTTC.

The chain employs TRBV7-2 and TRBJ2-7; D is uncertain. The germline gives CDR1 SGHTA, CDR2 FQGNSA. The V gene lost 1 base and the J gene lost 4 bases, with 14 bases spanning the gap. The CDR3 covers 15 residues. CDR3 sequence reads: CASSLGSGHRYEQYF. In DNA form, the CDR3 reads TGTGCCAGCAGCTTAGGGTCTGGCCACCGTTACGAGCAGTACTTC.

The V gene is TRBV4-3, the J gene TRBJ2-3; D perhaps matches TRBD1 (6 bases). CDR1 and CDR2 (germline): LGHNA, YSLEER. The CDR3 length is 13 residues. The V end lost 5 bases, the J end lost 6 bases, and 12 bases lay between the germline ends. The CDR3: CASSYRVLDTQYF. The CDR3 coding sequence is TGCGCCAGCAGCTACAGGGTTTTGGATACGCAGTATTTT.

The rearrangement uses TRBV11-2 and TRBJ2-7, with D uncertain. CDR1 is SGHAT and CDR2 is FQNNGV in the germline V gene. V gave up 4 bases and J gave up 5 bases, with 24 bases separating them. The CDR3 has 17 residues. CDR3 coding DNA: TGTGCCAGCAGCTCCCCCTGGGAAGGTCCCAGCCCCCACGAGCAGTACTTC. Protein sequence: CASSSPWEGPSPHEQYF.

This chain joins TRBV4-2 and TRBJ2-1; 11 nucleotides align to TRBD2. The CDR3 covers 15 residues. Germline CDR1 LGHNA, CDR2 YNFKEQ. J was trimmed by 4 bases and V by 4 bases; bases with no gene match: 3. Here the CDR3 reads CASSLGLAEYNEQFF. CDR3 nucleotides: TGTGCCAGCAGCCTGGGACTAGCGGAGTACAATGAGCAGTTCTTC.

The chain carries TRBV30 and TRBJ2-5; perhaps D is TRBD1 or TRBD2 (5 bases each). The CDR3 extends over 16 amino acids. V lost 2 bases and J lost 5, with 21 bases in between. The germline gives CDR1 GTSNPN, CDR2 SVGIG (reference sequence). Here the CDR3 reads CAWSSPPGPALETQYF. DNA of the CDR3: TGTGCCTGGAGTTCCCCCCCGGGGCCTGCGTTGGAGACCCAGTACTTC.

The chain has TRBV5-1 and TRBJ2-7; D call uncertain. Trimming took 0 bases from V and 0 from J, leaving 10 bases between them. CDR1 SGHRS and CDR2 YFSETQ come from the germline V gene. The CDR3 loop spans 15 amino acids. This CDR3 reads CASSLEQASSYEQYF. CDR3 DNA: TGCGCCAGCAGCTTGGAGCAGGCGAGCTCCTACGAGCAGTACTTC.

The chain links TRBV12-5 to TRBJ2-1, with 7 nucleotides matching TRBD2. The CDR3 is made up of 17 amino acids. Germline V gene lookup returns CDR1 LGHNT and CDR2 FRNRAP. V shed 5 bases, J shed 4 bases, and the junction held 14 bases outside the gene matches. CDR3 residues: CASGGDLLAAFYNEQFF. The CDR3 DNA follows: TGTGCTAGTGGTGGGGACCTTCTAGCGGCCTTTTACAATGAGCAGTTCTTC. Together with reference TRBV12-5 and TRBJ2-1, the CDR3 gives the full variable domain: DARVTQTPRHKVTEMGQEVTMRCQPILGHNTVFWYRQTMMQGLELLAYFRNRAPLDDSGMPKDRFSAEMPDATLATLKIQPSEPRDSAVYFCASGGDLLAAFYNEQFFGPGTRLTVL.

The rearrangement links TRBV5-1 to TRBJ2-7; possibly TRBD1 for D (7 bases). Trimming took 0 bases from V and 2 from J, leaving 12 bases between them. Per the germline V gene, CDR1 is SGHRS and CDR2 is YFSETQ. The CDR3 is 15 residues long. CDR3 DNA sequence: TGCGCCAGCAGCTTGGTAGGAGGGGGCACCTACGAGCAGTACTTC. Translated, it gives CASSLVGGGTYEQYF.

This clone was counted a single time. The chain joins TRBV5-6 to TRBJ1-2, with 7 positions matching TRBD1. V lost 2 bases, J lost 1 base, and 2 bases stayed unmatched. CDR1 and CDR2 (germline): SGHDT, YYEEEE. The CDR3 spans 14 residues. CDR3 region: CASSFGTVNYGYTF. CDR3 bases: TGTGCCAGCAGCTTCGGGACAGTTAACTATGGCTACACCTTC.

V gene TRBV10-2 combines with J gene TRBJ2-7; 11 nucleotides agree with TRBD1. CDR3 length: 16 residues. V shed 7 bases and J 2 bases; nucleotides not matched to a gene: 10. The germline gives CDR1 WSHSY, CDR2 SAAADI. CDR3 in DNA: TGCGCCAGCATGATGCAACCGGGACAGGGGGCCTACGAGCAGTACTTC. Translated, it gives CASMMQPGQGAYEQYF.

The chain uses TRBV7-3 and TRBJ2-2; D unclear. Germline V gene sequence: CDR1 SGHTA, CDR2 FQGTGA. This CDR3 is 17 amino acids long. With 1 base removed from V and 0 bases from J, the gap between germline ends came to 12 bases. The CDR3 coding sequence is TGTGCCAGCAGCTTAAATAGGGTGTTAGCGAACACCGGGGAGCTGTTTTTT. This encodes CASSLNRVLANTGELFF.

The V gene is TRBV18, the J gene TRBJ2-4, with D hard to call. The germline V and J ends were trimmed by 3 bases and 0 bases, with 6 bases remaining between them. Looked up from germline, CDR1 is KGHSH and CDR2 is LQKENI. CDR3 length: 14 amino acids. CDR3 in amino acids: CASSPSVAKNIQYF. The CDR3 DNA is TGTGCCAGCTCACCTTCAGTAGCCAAAAACATTCAGTACTTC. The full variable domain, its missing parts supplied by reference TRBV18 and TRBJ2-4, is NAGVMQNPRHLVRRRGQEARLRCSPMKGHSHVYWYRQLPEEGLKFMVYLQKENIIDESGMPKERFSAEFPKEGPSILRIQQVVRGDSAAYFCASSPSVAKNIQYFGAGTRLSVL.

The chain combines TRBV11-3 with TRBJ2-7; D is ambiguous. The CDR3 spans 11 residues. V gave up 5 bases and J gave up 3 bases, with 5 bases separating them. The germline CDR1 and CDR2 sequences are SGHNT and YENEEA. The CDR3: CASSLHYEQYF. In nucleotides, the CDR3 is TGTGCCAGCAGCCTCCACTACGAGCAGTACTTC.

The V call is TRBV7-8, the J call TRBJ1-6; TRBD1 matches 8 bases. Germline V lookup: CDR1 SGHVS, CDR2 FQNEAQ. The CDR3 is made up of 13 amino acids. V gave up 4 bases and J gave up 11 bases; unmatched junction bases: 4. CDR3 DNA sequence: TGTGCCAGCAGCTCCTCGGACAGGGCACCCCTCCACTTT. As protein: CASSSSDRAPLHF.

This chain links TRBV27 with TRBJ2-3, with D maybe TRBD1 (6 bases). The CDR3 has 15 residues. Trimming removed 6 bases at V and 2 bases at J, with 15 bases between. The germline CDR1 and CDR2 sequences are MNHEY and SMNVEV (reference sequence). DNA for the CDR3: TGTGCCAGCAGGGTGACAGGTGACTACACAGATACGCAGTATTTT. Its protein is CASRVTGDYTDTQYF.

The chain uses TRBV6-5 and TRBJ1-2; 7 bases line up with TRBD1. The CDR3 runs 14 residues. Unmatched junction bases numbered 10, after V lost 4 bases and J lost 8 bases. The V gene's germline CDR1 is MNHEY and CDR2 SVGAGI. The chain's CDR3 is CASSSTGARGGYTF. The CDR3 DNA sequence: TGTGCCAGCAGTTCCACAGGGGCCCGGGGAGGCTACACCTTC.

The genes are TRBV5-4 and TRBJ1-3; D unclear. The V gene's germline CDR1 is SGHNT and CDR2 YYREEE (reference sequence). V lost 2 bases, J lost 0 bases, and 3 bases lay in between. This CDR3 is 13 amino acids long. CDR3 sequence: CASSLASGNTIYF. CDR3 sequence (DNA): TGTGCCAGCAGCTTAGCCTCTGGAAACACCATATATTTT. Looking up the rest from reference TRBV5-4 and TRBJ1-3 gives the full variable domain: ETGVTQSPTHLIKTRGQQVTLRCSSQSGHNTVSWYQQALGQGPQFIFQYYREEENGRGNFPPRFSGLQFPNYSSELNVNALELDDSALYLCASSLASGNTIYFGEGSWLTVV.

The chain recombines TRBV6-1 with TRBJ2-1; D assignment may be TRBD1 or TRBD2 (5 bases each). CDR3 length equals 13 residues. From germline, CDR1 is MNHNS and CDR2 SASEGT. V lost 10 bases to trimming and J lost 6 bases, with 16 bases between them. CDR3 DNA: TGTGCCACCCAGGGACCTAGGGGCAATGAGCAGTTCTTC. This sequence encodes CATQGPRGNEQFF.

This clone was picked up a small number of times. This chain links TRBV28 with TRBJ1-5; D not certain. This CDR3 comprises 14 residues. V was clipped by 3 bases and J by 7 bases, with 13 bases between them. Germline CDR1 is MDHEN and CDR2 is SYDVKM. Here the CDR3 reads CASSLLQREQPQHF. The CDR3 nucleotides read TGTGCCAGCAGTTTGTTACAGAGGGAACAGCCCCAGCATTTT.

The chain's CDR3 is CASSLGTFGTGELFF. In DNA form, the CDR3 reads TGTGCCAGCAGCTTAGGAACATTTGGAACCGGGGAGCTGTTTTTT. The chain uses TRBV7-2 and TRBJ2-2; D uncertain. V shed 1 base and J shed 5 bases, with 11 bases lying between them. The CDR3 loop spans 15 amino acids. Looked up from germline, CDR1 is SGHTA and CDR2 is FQGNSA.

The chain carries TRBV4-2 and TRBJ2-7; D call uncertain. CDR3 length: 14 residues. V shed 2 bases and J shed 3 bases, with 11 bases lying between them. The V gene's germline CDR1 is LGHNA and CDR2 YNFKEQ. CDR3 in amino acids: CASSQPEKDYEQYF. In nucleotides, the CDR3 is TGTGCCAGCAGCCAACCCGAGAAGGACTACGAGCAGTACTTC.

The CDR3: CASRAGHLLQNYGYTF. As DNA, the CDR3 is TGCGCCAGCAGAGCAGGTCACCTCTTACAAAACTATGGCTACACCTTC. The gene calls are TRBV5-1 and TRBJ1-2, with D unclear. Trimming removed 5 bases at V and 2 bases at J, with 19 bases between. Germline V gives CDR1 SGHRS, CDR2 YFSETQ. The CDR3 contains 16 residues.

The gene calls are TRBV11-1 and TRBJ1-1; D unclear. Germline lookup yields CDR1 SGHAT and CDR2 FQDESV (reference sequence). There are 15 residues in the CDR3. Deletions cut 5 bases from V and 1 base from J, with 14 bases between. The CDR3 protein is CASSHSQDPNTEAFF. As DNA, the CDR3 is TGTGCCAGCAGCCATTCTCAGGATCCGAACACTGAAGCTTTCTTT.

The chain carries TRBV4-1 and TRBJ2-1; 10 positions agree with TRBD1. Germline CDR1 MGHRA, CDR2 YSYEKL. Germline trimming cut 4 bases from V and 14 bases from J; bases unmatched to any gene: 8. The CDR3 loop spans 13 amino acids. The CDR3 region has the DNA TGCGCCAGCAGCCCTCAGGCGGGGACAGGGGAGTTCTTC. Its protein is CASSPQAGTGEFF.

This clone has more than one count but fewer than ten. The chain combines TRBV5-1 with TRBJ2-1, with 10 bases that match TRBD2. CDR3 size: 18 residues. The J segment lost 4 bases and the V segment lost 1 base, leaving 11 bases of the junction unmatched. Germline CDR1 reads SGHRS; CDR2 reads YFSETQ. CDR3 bases: TGCGCCAGCAGCTTGACCCTCGGACTAGCGGACGATTACAATGAGCAGTTCTTC. Translation: CASSLTLGLADDYNEQFF. The variable domain in full, with the rest retrieved from reference TRBV5-1 and TRBJ2-1, is KAGVTQTPRYLIKTRGQQVTLSCSPISGHRSVSWYQQTPGQGLQFLFEYFSETQRNKGNFPGRFSGRQFSNSRSEMNVSTLELGDSALYLCASSLTLGLADDYNEQFFGPGTRLTVL.

This chain uses TRBV19 with TRBJ2-2, with D perhaps TRBD1 (6 bases). V was cut by 4 bases and J by 6 bases, with 18 bases left in between. There are 16 residues in the CDR3. Germline V gene sequence: CDR1 LNHDA, CDR2 SQIVND (reference sequence). For the CDR3, the DNA is TGTGCCAGTAGTAACCTCAGGCAGGGGTTGGCCGGGGAGCTGTTTTTT. Encoded protein: CASSNLRQGLAGELFF.

In its sample, this clone was seen once. The chain is built from TRBV10-3 and TRBJ2-1; TRBD2 matches 8 bases. The CDR3 has 16 amino acids. Per germline, CDR1 ENHRY and CDR2 SYGVKD. Unmatched junction bases numbered 7, after V lost 2 bases and J lost 4 bases. Here the CDR3 reads CAISESSGELYNEQFF. CDR3 nucleotide sequence: TGTGCCATCAGTGAGAGTAGCGGGGAGTTGTACAATGAGCAGTTCTTC.

V usage is TRBV27 and J usage is TRBJ1-5, with a possible D match to TRBD1 (5 bases). Trimming left V 3 bases short and J 6 bases short, with 9 bases between. CDR3 length: 13 amino acids. CDR1 and CDR2 from the germline V gene are MNHEY and SMNVEV (reference sequence). The CDR3 nucleotides read TGTGCCAGCAGTTTGTCAGGGTTTCAGCCCCAGCATTTT. Amino acids: CASSLSGFQPQHF.

This rearrangement joins TRBV28 to TRBJ2-7, with 9 positions matching TRBD1. V was pared by 5 bases and J by 2 bases, with 7 bases of the junction left unmatched. The CDR3 loop spans 15 amino acids. Germline assignment: CDR1 MDHEN and CDR2 SYDVKM. The CDR3 nucleotides are TGTGCCAGCAGTGGGACAGGGCCGAGACCCTACGAGCAGTACTTC. This gives the protein CASSGTGPRPYEQYF.